The present TCR beta chain was sequenced within a study of blood T cell repertoires in COVID-19. Study-wide background: The United States, Italy and Spain provided the acute and convalescent COVID-19 samples.

The germline V gene has CDR1 SGHTS and CDR2 YDEGEE. There are 17 residues in the CDR3. Losses at the gene ends were 1 base for V and 0 bases for J; bases not matched to a gene: 9. Original handling: Amplification from reference gene primers served as the basis for estimated nucleated cell counts. This table comes from immunoSEQ multiplex PCR, and its TCRdb copy is limited to in-frame clones, with some not included. For V, J and clone size, that table is used; D and trimming come from the DNA. The top ten clones hold over 25% of a sample with about 150,000 clones, around 83% of them seen once. Sequenced input: peripheral blood. The genes are TRBV5-8 and TRBJ2-7; 8 nucleotides line up with TRBD1. This receptor was identified in a woman aged 55-70 years with acute or convalescent COVID-19. Written as DNA, the CDR3 is TGTGCCAGCAGCTTGAAGGCAGGGGGCTTTTCCTCCTACGAGCAGTACTTC. This codes for CASSLKAGGFSSYEQYF.